This entry lists 29 T cell receptor beta chains sequenced from one sample in a study of metastatic and nonmetastatic thyroid tumors. The entire patient cohort was treatment-naive prior to thyroid surgery. TCRdb reanalyzed the PCR reads via MiXCR. The sample has under 4,000 clones; about 22% are singletons. Sequences were obtained from tumor tissue. These receptor sequences come from a female donor with papillary thyroid cancer or a benign thyroid nodule (not recorded which). Some clones in this sample may be carry-over from other donors' samples.

The rearrangement joins TRBV15 to TRBJ1-1, with 7 positions matching TRBD1. Per the germline V gene, CDR1 is LNHNV and CDR2 is YYDKDF (reference sequence). With V trimmed by 1 base and J by 4 bases, 12 bases remained unmatched. The CDR3 runs 17 residues. The CDR3 bases are TGTGCCACCAGCAGAGGAAGGAGGGGGCGCGGGGGCACTGAAGCTTTCTTT. Protein: CATSRGRRGRGGTEAFF.

This chain connects TRBV2 to TRBJ1-3; TRBD1 is a possible D gene (5 bases). Deletions cut 3 bases from V and 2 bases from J, with 11 bases between. The length of the CDR3 is 15 residues. Germline values: CDR1 SNHLY, CDR2 FYNNEI. Here the CDR3 DNA reads TGTGCCAGCAGTGAGGGGGACGTCGCTGGAAACACCATATATTTT. Translation: CASSEGDVAGNTIYF.

Judged by abundance, this clone is medium-sized. V is TRBV5-1 and J is TRBJ2-7; D is perhaps TRBD1 (6 bases). The CDR3 spans 12 residues. Trimming left V 4 bases short and J 3 bases short, with 8 bases between. The germline V gene has CDR1 SGHRS and CDR2 YFSETQ. The CDR3 DNA reads as TGCGCCAGCAGCAAGACAGGCTACGAGCAGTACTTC. It specifies CASSKTGYEQYF. The whole variable domain, remainder taken from reference TRBV5-1 and TRBJ2-7, is KAGVTQTPRYLIKTRGQQVTLSCSPISGHRSVSWYQQTPGQGLQFLFEYFSETQRNKGNFPGRFSGRQFSNSRSEMNVSTLELGDSALYLCASSKTGYEQYFGPGTRLTVT.

The V gene is TRBV5-1, the J gene TRBJ2-6; 7 positions agree with TRBD1. The CDR3 consists of 16 residues. Trimming removed 4 bases from V and 2 bases from J; junction bases left unmatched: 6. Looked up from germline, CDR1 is SGHRS and CDR2 is YFSETQ. The CDR3 coding sequence is TGCGCCAGCAGCCTCGGACAGGAAGCTGGGGCCAACGTCCTGACTTTC. Its protein product is CASSLGQEAGANVLTF.

This clone came up a few times. The genes are TRBV15 and TRBJ2-5, with D unresolved. CDR3 length equals 12 residues. V was trimmed by 2 bases and J by 7 bases, leaving 8 bases between them. CDR1 is LNHNV, CDR2 YYDKDF, per germline (reference sequence). The CDR3 region has the DNA TGTGCCACCAGCAGACCGACCGGGACCCAGTACTTC. Its translation is CATSRPTGTQYF.

This clone is categorized as medium-sized. The CDR3 loop reads CAWGLSTSGYTF. The DNA of the CDR3 is TGTGCCTGGGGCTTGTCAACAAGTGGCTACACCTTC. This chain joins TRBV30 and TRBJ1-2; no clear D gene. Trimming took off 5 bases at V and 7 bases at J, with 14 bases between the two ends. Germline-derived CDR1 and CDR2 are GTSNPN and SVGIG (reference sequence). The CDR3 spans 12 residues.

This clone has only a few counts. This chain joins TRBV7-2 and TRBJ1-4, with a possible D match to TRBD1 (5 bases). This CDR3 contains 15 residues. V was pared by 3 bases and J by 2 bases, with 10 bases between. The germline V gene has CDR1 SGHTA and CDR2 FQGNSA. This CDR3 is CASSLSGLTNEKLFF. The CDR3 nucleotides read TGTGCCAGCAGCTTGTCAGGGCTCACTAATGAAAAACTGTTTTTT.

This clone was found a few times. The V call is TRBV28, the J call TRBJ1-1, with D unclear. The CDR3 is 13 residues long. The germline V and J ends were trimmed by 6 bases and 1 base, with 9 bases remaining between them. Germline CDR1 is MDHEN and CDR2 is SYDVKM. This chain's CDR3 is CASSLWGNTEAFF. The CDR3 nucleotides read TGTGCCAGCAGCCTTTGGGGGAACACTGAAGCTTTCTTT.

The rearrangement links TRBV6-1 to TRBJ2-1; D is undetermined. From germline, CDR1 is MNHNS and CDR2 SASEGT. CDR3 length equals 12 residues. The germline V and J ends were trimmed by 8 bases and 7 bases, with 12 bases remaining between them. For the CDR3, the DNA is TGTGCCAGCGGAGCCTTGGGAAATGAGCAGTTCTTC. This encodes CASGALGNEQFF.

Only a few counts were recorded for this clone. The J gene is TRBJ1-2, the V gene TRBV28, with D possibly being TRBD1 (6 bases). The V gene lost 6 bases and the J gene lost 8 bases, with 22 bases spanning the gap. This CDR3 is built from 15 residues. Germline CDR1 reads MDHEN; CDR2 reads SYDVKM. The CDR3 region has the DNA TGTGCCAGCAGCCAGGGGAGTTCGACCGGGGAGGGCTACACCTTC. It codes for CASSQGSSTGEGYTF.

The rearrangement uses TRBV9 and TRBJ1-1, with TRBD1 as a possible D gene (5 bases). The CDR3 consists of 12 residues. The germline V gene has CDR1 SGDLS and CDR2 YYNGEE. Trimming left V 7 bases short and J 5 bases short, with 12 bases between. The CDR3 reads CASGGLWTEAFF. DNA for the CDR3: TGTGCCAGCGGGGGTTTGTGGACTGAAGCTTTCTTT.

A few counts support this clone. The chain employs TRBV27 and TRBJ2-1; no reliable D call. The CDR3 runs to 16 residues. Germline values: CDR1 MNHEY, CDR2 SMNVEV (reference sequence). With 0 bases removed from V and 2 bases from J, the gap between germline ends came to 11 bases. The CDR3 nucleotides read TGTGCCAGCAGTTTATCGAGTAACAGCCCCTACAATGAGCAGTTCTTC. Protein sequence: CASSLSSNSPYNEQFF.

This clone counts as medium-sized. The CDR3 protein is CASSEGGYTF. The DNA of the CDR3 is TGTGCCAGCAGTGAGGGTGGCTACACCTTC. The V and J genes are TRBV6-4 and TRBJ1-2; D unresolved. Trimming took off 3 bases at V and 7 bases at J, with 3 bases between the two ends. Germline V gene sequence: CDR1 MRHNA, CDR2 SNTAGT. CDR3 length: 10 residues.

This clone was seen a handful of times. The genes are TRBV6-1 and TRBJ2-2; 9 positions agree with TRBD1. The CDR3 extends over 16 amino acids. Germline V gene data show CDR1 as MNHNS and CDR2 as SASEGT. Unmatched junction bases numbered 6, after V lost 7 bases and J lost 0 bases. CDR3 DNA sequence: TGTGCCAGCACCAAGGACAGGGGCCCGAACACCGGGGAGCTGTTTTTT. Translating it yields CASTKDRGPNTGELFF.

This clone is classed as large. This sequence joins TRBV6-5 and TRBJ2-1; maybe TRBD1 (5 bases). Germline values: CDR1 MNHEY, CDR2 SVGAGI. V lost 2 bases and J 8 bases, leaving 10 bases between the germline ends. This CDR3 contains 13 residues. CDR3 in DNA: TGTGCCAGCAGTTACGCTAGGGGCGATGAGCAGTTCTTC. Amino acid sequence: CASSYARGDEQFF.

This clone was counted only a few times. The V call is TRBV6-2 or TRBV6-3, the J call TRBJ2-7, with 8 bases fitting TRBD2. The CDR3 spans 15 residues. V was clipped by 5 bases and J by 2 bases; unmatched bases: 8. The germline V gene encodes CDR1 MNHEY and CDR2 SVGEGT. Written as DNA, the CDR3 is TGTGCCAGCAGTACCGTAGCGGGACGAACCTACGAGCAGTACTTC. It specifies CASSTVAGRTYEQYF.

This clone has more than one count but fewer than ten. The chain uses TRBV28 and TRBJ2-1, with 9 bases fitting TRBD2. CDR3 length equals 15 residues. Germline V gene sequence: CDR1 MDHEN, CDR2 SYDVKM. V shed 9 bases, J shed 4 bases, and the junction held 10 bases outside the gene matches. DNA of the CDR3: TGTGCCAGTACGGGACTAGCACGAGTTTACAATGAGCAGTTCTTC. This translates into CASTGLARVYNEQFF.

The V call is TRBV19, the J call TRBJ2-1; unclear D gene. The CDR3 runs to 13 residues. CDR1 is LNHDA and CDR2 is SQIVND in the germline V gene (reference sequence). Between the trimmed V and J ends, which lost 0 bases and 4 bases, there was a span of 4 bases. For the CDR3, the DNA is TGTGCCAGTAGTATAGACGTATACAATGAGCAGTTCTTC. This codes for CASSIDVYNEQFF.

This clone was detected a few times. The chain combines TRBV28 with TRBJ1-1; the D gene is possibly TRBD1 (6 bases). The V end lost 3 bases, the J end lost 5 bases, and 19 bases lay between the germline ends. The CDR3 covers 16 residues. CDR1 and CDR2 (germline): MDHEN, SYDVKM. The CDR3 DNA is TGTGCCAGCAGTTTCGCGGGGGGACTGGGGGCGACTGAAGCTTTCTTT. Residues: CASSFAGGLGATEAFF.

This clone was observed a handful of times. The V gene is TRBV11-2, the J gene TRBJ2-5, with TRBD2 matching over 11 bases. The CDR3 totals 13 residues. Germline lookup yields CDR1 SGHAT and CDR2 FQNNGV. Trimming took 5 bases from V and 9 from J; bases not matched to a gene: 5. In DNA form, the CDR3 reads TGTGCCAGCAGCCTACTAGCGGGAGTGGCCCAGTACTTC. It translates to CASSLLAGVAQYF.

The genes are TRBV6-1 and TRBJ1-5, with D tentatively TRBD1 (5 bases). The CDR3 covers 16 residues. Trimming stripped 3 bases from V and 4 bases from J, with 16 bases between. CDR1 is MNHNS, CDR2 SASEGT, per germline. This CDR3 reads CASSDFIGGRNQPQHF. CDR3 nucleotides: TGTGCCAGCAGTGATTTTATCGGGGGGAGAAATCAGCCCCAGCATTTT.

Note on this clone: The conserved phenylalanine or tryptophan normally closing the CDR3 is absent here, so this likely arose from a read error. The genes are TRBV6-5 and TRBJ2-5, with 7 bases aligning to TRBD2. CDR3 length: 15 residues. Germline CDR1 is MNHEY and CDR2 is SVGAGI. In nucleotides, the CDR3 is TGTGCCAACAGTTACTCGGGACTATCGCTAAAGACCCAGTACTCC. Translation: CANSYSGLSLKTQYS.

For this clone: Distinct nucleotide sequences in the sample also encode this CDR3. This chain joins TRBV6-1 and TRBJ2-3; 8 positions match TRBD2. Germline V gene lookup returns CDR1 MNHNS and CDR2 SASEGT. Unmatched junction bases numbered 3, after V lost 6 bases and J lost 1 base. CDR3 size: 14 residues. CDR3: CASRTSVGTDTQYF. In nucleotides, the CDR3 is TGTGCCAGCAGGACTAGCGTGGGCACAGATACGCAGTATTTT.

This clone was found a few times. The J gene is TRBJ2-1, the V gene TRBV2; the D is unclear. Germline values: CDR1 SNHLY, CDR2 FYNNEI. This CDR3 is 14 amino acids long. V was cut by 7 bases and J by 3 bases, with 13 bases left in between. CDR3 in DNA: TGTGCCAGCACGAGCCAGGCCATCTACAATGAGCAGTTCTTC. This translates into CASTSQAIYNEQFF.

This clone was observed a handful of times. The chain combines TRBV7-2 with TRBJ2-5, with 7 positions matching TRBD2. There are 15 residues in the CDR3. Germline V gene data show CDR1 as SGHTA and CDR2 as FQGNSA. Trimming at V came to 5 bases and at J to 7 bases, leaving 13 bases not matched to a gene. The CDR3 sequence: CASSGGTTHPRTQYF. CDR3 nucleotides: TGTGCCAGCAGCGGAGGGACTACTCACCCGAGGACCCAGTACTTC.

This clone is categorized as large. This chain joins TRBV6-1 and TRBJ1-2; TRBD1 matches at 7 bases. The CDR3 consists of 16 residues. The germline gives CDR1 MNHNS, CDR2 SASEGT. V lost 6 bases, J lost 4 bases, and 14 bases stayed unmatched. The CDR3, as DNA: TGTGCCAGCAGAACCCGCGGTGGGACAGCTACCTATGGCTACACCTTC. Its protein product is CASRTRGGTATYGYTF.

J is TRBJ1-1 and V is TRBV12-3 or TRBV12-4; possible D gene TRBD1, 6 bases. CDR3 size: 14 residues. V lost 6 bases and J 6 bases, leaving 17 bases between the germline ends. The CDR3 DNA reads TGTGCCAGCAGAGCACAGGGTAGTAACCCTGAAGCTTTCTTT. Protein product: CASRAQGSNPEAFF.

This clone is deemed medium-sized. Here the CDR3 reads CASSFTRARQGNQPQHF. The DNA of the CDR3 is TGTGCCAGCAGCTTTACTCGGGCAAGACAGGGAAATCAGCCCCAGCATTTT. The J gene is TRBJ1-5, the V gene TRBV5-6, with TRBD1 identical over 7 bases. V trimming: 2 bases; J trimming: 4 bases; junction bases outside the gene matches: 12. The CDR3 has 17 residues. The germline CDR1 and CDR2 sequences are SGHDT and YYEEEE.

This clone was counted at least ten times. The rearrangement joins TRBV29-1 to TRBJ2-1; perhaps D is TRBD1 or TRBD2 (5 bases each). CDR3 size: 16 residues. Trimming removed 3 bases at V and 7 bases at J, with 22 bases between. From germline, CDR1 is SQVTM and CDR2 ANQGSEA. The CDR3 DNA reads as TGCAGCGTTGATGAGGGGCGAGCGGCAAGAAGGAATGAGCAGTTCTTC. Translating gives CSVDEGRAARRNEQFF.